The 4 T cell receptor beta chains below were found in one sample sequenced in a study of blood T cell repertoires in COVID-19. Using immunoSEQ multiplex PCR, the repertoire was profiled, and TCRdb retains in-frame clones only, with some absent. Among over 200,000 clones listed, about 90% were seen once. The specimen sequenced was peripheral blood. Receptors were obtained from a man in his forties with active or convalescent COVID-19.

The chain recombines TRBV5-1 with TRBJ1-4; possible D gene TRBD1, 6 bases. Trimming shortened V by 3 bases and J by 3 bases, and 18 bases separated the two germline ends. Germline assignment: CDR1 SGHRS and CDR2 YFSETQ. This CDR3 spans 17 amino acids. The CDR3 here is CASSSWATGTPNEKLFF. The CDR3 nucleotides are TGCGCCAGCAGCTCATGGGCCACCGGGACACCTAATGAAAAACTGTTTTTT.

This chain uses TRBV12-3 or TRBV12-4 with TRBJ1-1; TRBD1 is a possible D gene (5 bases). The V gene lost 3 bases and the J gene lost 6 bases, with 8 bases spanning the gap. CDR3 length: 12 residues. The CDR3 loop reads CASSFPGSEAFF. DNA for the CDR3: TGTGCCAGCAGTTTCCCAGGGTCTGAAGCTTTCTTT.

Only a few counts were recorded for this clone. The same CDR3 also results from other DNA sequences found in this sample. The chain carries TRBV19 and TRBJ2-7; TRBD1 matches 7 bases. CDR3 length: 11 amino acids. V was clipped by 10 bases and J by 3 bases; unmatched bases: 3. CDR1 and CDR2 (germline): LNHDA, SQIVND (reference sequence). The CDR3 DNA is TGTGCCACCCGGACAGGCTACGAGCAGTACTTC. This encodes CATRTGYEQYF.

CDR3 residues: CASSVKGTENTEAFF. DNA of the CDR3: TGTGCCAGCAGCGTAAAAGGGACAGAGAACACTGAAGCTTTCTTT. J is TRBJ1-1 and V is TRBV9; 7 bases match TRBD1. The V segment lost 1 base and the J segment 1 base; nucleotides outside the gene matches: 4. Germline CDR1 SGDLS, CDR2 YYNGEE. The CDR3 loop spans 15 amino acids.